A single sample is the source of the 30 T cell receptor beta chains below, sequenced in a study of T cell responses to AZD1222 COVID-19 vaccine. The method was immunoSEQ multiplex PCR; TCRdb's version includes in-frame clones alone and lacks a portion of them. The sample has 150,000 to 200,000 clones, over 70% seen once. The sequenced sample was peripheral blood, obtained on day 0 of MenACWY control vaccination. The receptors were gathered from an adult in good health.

CDR3 nucleotide sequence: TGTGCCAGTAGTGTCGGGACAGGGTCCTACGAGCAGTACTTC. Protein product: CASSVGTGSYEQYF. V usage is TRBV19 and J usage is TRBJ2-7; 9 bases are a match to TRBD1. The CDR3 runs 14 residues. Germline assignment: CDR1 LNHDA and CDR2 SQIVND (reference sequence). Unmatched junction bases numbered 3, after V lost 5 bases and J lost 1 base.

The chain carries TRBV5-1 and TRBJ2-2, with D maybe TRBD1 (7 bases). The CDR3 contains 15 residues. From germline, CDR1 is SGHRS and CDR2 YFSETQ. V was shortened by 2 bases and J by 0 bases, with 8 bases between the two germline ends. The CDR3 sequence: CASSFRGANTGELFF. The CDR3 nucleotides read TGCGCCAGCAGCTTCAGGGGGGCGAACACCGGGGAGCTGTTTTTT.

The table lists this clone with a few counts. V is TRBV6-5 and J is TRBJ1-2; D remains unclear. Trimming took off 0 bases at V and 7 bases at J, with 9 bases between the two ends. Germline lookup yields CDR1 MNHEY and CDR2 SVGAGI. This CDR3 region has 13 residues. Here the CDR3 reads CASSYSRVLGYTF. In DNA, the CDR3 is TGTGCCAGCAGTTACTCTAGGGTCCTTGGCTACACCTTC.

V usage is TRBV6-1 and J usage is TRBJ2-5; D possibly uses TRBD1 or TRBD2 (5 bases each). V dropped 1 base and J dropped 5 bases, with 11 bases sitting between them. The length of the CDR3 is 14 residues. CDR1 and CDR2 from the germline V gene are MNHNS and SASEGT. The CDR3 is CASSEEGPLETQYF. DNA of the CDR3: TGTGCCAGCAGTGAAGAGGGACCCTTGGAGACCCAGTACTTC.

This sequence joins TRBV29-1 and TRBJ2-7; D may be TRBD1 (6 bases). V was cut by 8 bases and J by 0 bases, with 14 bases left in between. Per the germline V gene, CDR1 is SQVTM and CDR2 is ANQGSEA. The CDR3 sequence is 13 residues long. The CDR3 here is CSILDRSSYEQYF. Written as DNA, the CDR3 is TGCAGCATATTAGACAGGAGCTCCTACGAGCAGTACTTC.

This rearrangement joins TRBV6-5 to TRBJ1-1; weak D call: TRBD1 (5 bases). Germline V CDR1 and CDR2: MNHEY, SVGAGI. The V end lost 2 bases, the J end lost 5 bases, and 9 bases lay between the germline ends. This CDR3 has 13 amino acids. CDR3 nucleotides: TGTGCCAGCAGTTACGGTAGGGGAACTGAAGCTTTCTTT. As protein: CASSYGRGTEAFF.

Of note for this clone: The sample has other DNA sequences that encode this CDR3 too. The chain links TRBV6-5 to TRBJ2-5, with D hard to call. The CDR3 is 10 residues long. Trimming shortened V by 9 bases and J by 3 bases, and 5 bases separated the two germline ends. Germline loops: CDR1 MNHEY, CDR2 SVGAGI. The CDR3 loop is CASREETQYF. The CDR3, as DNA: TGTGCCAGTCGGGAAGAGACCCAGTACTTC.

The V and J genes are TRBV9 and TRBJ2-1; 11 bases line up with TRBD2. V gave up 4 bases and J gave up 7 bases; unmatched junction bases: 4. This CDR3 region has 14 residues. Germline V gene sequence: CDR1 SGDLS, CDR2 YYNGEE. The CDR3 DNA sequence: TGTGCCAGCAGCACTAGCGGGAGTTGGAATGAGCAGTTCTTC. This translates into CASSTSGSWNEQFF.

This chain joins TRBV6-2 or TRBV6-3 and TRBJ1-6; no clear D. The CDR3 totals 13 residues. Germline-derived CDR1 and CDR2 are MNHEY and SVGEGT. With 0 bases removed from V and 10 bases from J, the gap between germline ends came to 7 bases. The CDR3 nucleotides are TGTGCCAGCAGTTACTCGAATGGATCACCCCTCCACTTT. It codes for CASSYSNGSPLHF.

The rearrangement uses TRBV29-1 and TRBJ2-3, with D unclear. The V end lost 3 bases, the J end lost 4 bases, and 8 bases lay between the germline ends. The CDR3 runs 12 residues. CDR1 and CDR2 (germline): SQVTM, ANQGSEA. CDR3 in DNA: TGCAGCGTTGATTCGCTGCCAGATACGCAGTATTTT. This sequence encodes CSVDSLPDTQYF.

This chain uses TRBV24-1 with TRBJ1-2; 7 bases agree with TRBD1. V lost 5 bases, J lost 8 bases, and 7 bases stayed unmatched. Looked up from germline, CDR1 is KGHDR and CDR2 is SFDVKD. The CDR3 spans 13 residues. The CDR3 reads CATSARTGGGYTF. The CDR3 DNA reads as TGTGCCACCAGTGCCAGGACAGGAGGGGGCTACACCTTC.

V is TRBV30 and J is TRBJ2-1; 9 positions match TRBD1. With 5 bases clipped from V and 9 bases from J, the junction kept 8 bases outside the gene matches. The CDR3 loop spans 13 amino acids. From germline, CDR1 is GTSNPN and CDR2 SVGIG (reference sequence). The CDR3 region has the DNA TGTGCCTGGGCCGGGACAGGGACCGGTGAGCAGTTCTTC. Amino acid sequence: CAWAGTGTGEQFF.

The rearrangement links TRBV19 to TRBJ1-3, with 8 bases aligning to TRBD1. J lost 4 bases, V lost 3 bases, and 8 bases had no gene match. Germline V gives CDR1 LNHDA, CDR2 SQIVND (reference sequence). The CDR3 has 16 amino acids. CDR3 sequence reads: CASSIGPGGSGNTIYF. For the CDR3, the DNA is TGTGCCAGTAGTATTGGGCCAGGGGGCTCGGGAAACACCATATATTTT.

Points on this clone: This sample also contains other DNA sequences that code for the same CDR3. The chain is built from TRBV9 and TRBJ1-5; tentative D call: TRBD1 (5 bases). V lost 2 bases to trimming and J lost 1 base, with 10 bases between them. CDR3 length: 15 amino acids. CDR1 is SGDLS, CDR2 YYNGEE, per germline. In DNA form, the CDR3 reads TGTGCCAGCAGCGTCGACGGGGGGAGCAATCAGCCCCAGCATTTT. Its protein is CASSVDGGSNQPQHF.

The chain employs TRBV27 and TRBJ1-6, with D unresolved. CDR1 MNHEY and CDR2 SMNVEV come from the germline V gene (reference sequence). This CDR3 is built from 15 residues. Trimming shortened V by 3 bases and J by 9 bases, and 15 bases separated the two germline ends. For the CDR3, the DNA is TGTGCCAGCAGTTTGTCCTGGGAAGGTCCTTCACCCCTCCACTTT. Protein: CASSLSWEGPSPLHF.

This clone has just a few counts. The CDR3 here is CASSLLVDSNEKLFF. CDR3 DNA: TGTGCCAGCAGCTTATTGGTGGACAGTAATGAAAAACTGTTTTTT. This chain uses TRBV7-6 with TRBJ1-4; the D gene is possibly TRBD1 (6 bases). Looked up from germline, CDR1 is SGHVS and CDR2 is FNYEAQ. Trimming stripped 2 bases from V and 4 bases from J, with 11 bases between. There are 15 residues in the CDR3.

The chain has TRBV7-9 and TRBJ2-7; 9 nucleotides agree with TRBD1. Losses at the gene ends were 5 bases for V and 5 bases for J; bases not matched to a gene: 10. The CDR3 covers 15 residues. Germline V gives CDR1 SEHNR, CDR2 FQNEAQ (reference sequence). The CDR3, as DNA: TGTGCCAGCAGCCAAGGGGGACAGGGTCTCCACGAGCAGTACTTC. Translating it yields CASSQGGQGLHEQYF.

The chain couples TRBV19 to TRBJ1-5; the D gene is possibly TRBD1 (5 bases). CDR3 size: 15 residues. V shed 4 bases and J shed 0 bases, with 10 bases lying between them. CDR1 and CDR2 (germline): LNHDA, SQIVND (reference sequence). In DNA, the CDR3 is TGTGCCAGTAGTACCGGGACTGTTAGCAATCAGCCCCAGCATTTT. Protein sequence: CASSTGTVSNQPQHF.

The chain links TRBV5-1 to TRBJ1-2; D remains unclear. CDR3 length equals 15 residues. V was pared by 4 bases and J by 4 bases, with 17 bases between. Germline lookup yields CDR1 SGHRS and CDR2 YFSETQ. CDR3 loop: CASSPAEGAGYGYTF. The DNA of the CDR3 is TGCGCCAGCAGCCCAGCAGAGGGAGCGGGCTATGGCTACACCTTC.

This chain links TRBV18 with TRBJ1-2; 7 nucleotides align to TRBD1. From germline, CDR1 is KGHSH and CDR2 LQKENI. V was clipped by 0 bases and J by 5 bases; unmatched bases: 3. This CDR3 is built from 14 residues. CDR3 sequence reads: CASSPPGQQYGYTF. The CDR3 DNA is TGTGCCAGCTCACCACCGGGACAGCAATATGGCTACACCTTC.

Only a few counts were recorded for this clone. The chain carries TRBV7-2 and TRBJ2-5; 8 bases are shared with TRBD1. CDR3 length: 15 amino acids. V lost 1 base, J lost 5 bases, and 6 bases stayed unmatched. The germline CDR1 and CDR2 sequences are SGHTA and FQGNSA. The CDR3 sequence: CASSLGQGNRETQYF. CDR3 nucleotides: TGTGCCAGCAGCTTAGGACAGGGGAATCGGGAGACCCAGTACTTC.

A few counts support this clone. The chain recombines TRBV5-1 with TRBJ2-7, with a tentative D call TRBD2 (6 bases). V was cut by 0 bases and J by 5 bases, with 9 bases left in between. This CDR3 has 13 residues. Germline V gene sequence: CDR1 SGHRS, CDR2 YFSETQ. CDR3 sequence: CASSLDGGNEQYF. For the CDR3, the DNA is TGCGCCAGCAGCTTGGACGGGGGAAACGAGCAGTACTTC.

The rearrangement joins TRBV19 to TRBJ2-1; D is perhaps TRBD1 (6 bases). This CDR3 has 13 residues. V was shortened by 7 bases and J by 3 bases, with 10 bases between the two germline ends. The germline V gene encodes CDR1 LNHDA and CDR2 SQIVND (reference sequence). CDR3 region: CASTKTGYNEQFF. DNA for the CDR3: TGTGCCAGTACCAAGACAGGCTACAATGAGCAGTTCTTC.

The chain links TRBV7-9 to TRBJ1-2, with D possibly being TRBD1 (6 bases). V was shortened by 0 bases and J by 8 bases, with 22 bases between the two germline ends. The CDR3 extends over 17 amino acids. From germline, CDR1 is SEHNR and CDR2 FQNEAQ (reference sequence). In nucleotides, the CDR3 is TGTGCCAGCAGCTTAGCGCTGTTTGGACAGACAGGAGGGGGCTACACCTTC. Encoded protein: CASSLALFGQTGGGYTF.

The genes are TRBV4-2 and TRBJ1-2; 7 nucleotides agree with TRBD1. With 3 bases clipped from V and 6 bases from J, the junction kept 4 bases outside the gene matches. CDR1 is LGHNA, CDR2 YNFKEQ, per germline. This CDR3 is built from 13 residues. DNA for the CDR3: TGTGCCAGCAGCCATGCAGGGGGGGATGGCTACACCTTC. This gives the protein CASSHAGGDGYTF.

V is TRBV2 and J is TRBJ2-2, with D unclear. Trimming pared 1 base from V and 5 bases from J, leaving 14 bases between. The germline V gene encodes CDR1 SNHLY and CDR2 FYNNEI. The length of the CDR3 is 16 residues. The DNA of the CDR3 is TGTGCCAGCAGTGAAGGGCCCGCAATCGTGACCGGGGAGCTGTTTTTT. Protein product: CASSEGPAIVTGELFF.

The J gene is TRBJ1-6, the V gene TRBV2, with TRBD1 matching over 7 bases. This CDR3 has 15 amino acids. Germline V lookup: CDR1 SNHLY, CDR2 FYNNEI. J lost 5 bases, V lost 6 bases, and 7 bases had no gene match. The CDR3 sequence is CASRLDRADNSPLHF. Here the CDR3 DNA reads TGTGCCAGCAGACTCGACAGGGCCGATAATTCACCCCTCCACTTT.

The CDR3 is CASSLAGSYHYEQYF. In DNA form, the CDR3 reads TGTGCCAGCAGCTTAGCCGGGTCCTACCACTACGAGCAGTACTTC. The J gene is TRBJ2-7, the V gene TRBV13; no clear D. The CDR3 is made up of 15 amino acids. CDR1 and CDR2 (germline): PRHDT, FYEKMQ (reference sequence). The germline V and J ends were trimmed by 1 base and 3 bases, with 13 bases remaining between them.

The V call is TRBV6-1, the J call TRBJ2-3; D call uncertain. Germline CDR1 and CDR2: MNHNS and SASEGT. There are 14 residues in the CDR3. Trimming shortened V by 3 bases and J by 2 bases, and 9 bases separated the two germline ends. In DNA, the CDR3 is TGTGCCAGCAGTGACAGTCACCCCACAGATACGCAGTATTTT. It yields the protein CASSDSHPTDTQYF.

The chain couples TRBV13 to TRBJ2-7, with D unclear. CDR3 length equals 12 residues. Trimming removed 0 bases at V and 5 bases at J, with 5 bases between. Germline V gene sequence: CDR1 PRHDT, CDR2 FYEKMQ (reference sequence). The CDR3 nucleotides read TGTGCCAGCAGCTTAGGGGGCGACGAGCAGTACTTC. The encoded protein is CASSLGGDEQYF.